The sequence of this TCR beta chain was determined in a study of cytomegalovirus exposure and HLA in healthy donors. Details on this clone: Its target is not known.

Study results and caveats: When analyzed later, a missense DCLRE1C variant was found to be linked to TCR beta V- and J-gene trimming. According to an earlier analysis, most TCR beta V segments yielded productive rearrangements about 90% or about 30% of the time. The classifier reportedly diagnosed cytomegalovirus status with high specificity and sensitivity.

Trimming at V came to 5 bases and at J to 6 bases, leaving 9 bases not matched to a gene. CDR1 and CDR2 (germline): SEHNR, FQNEAQ (reference sequence). CDR3 length equals 17 residues. PCR used 60 Vbeta primers and 13 Jbeta primers. TCRdb keeps only in-frame clones here, not all; method: immunoSEQ multiplex PCR. The table records 60,000 to 75,000 clones, 70% to 75% of them present only once. What was sequenced was PBMCs. V is TRBV7-9 and J is TRBJ2-1, with TRBD2 matching 14 bases. The receptor comes from a woman aged 25 to 39 in good health and CMV-seropositive. CDR3 in DNA: TGTGCCAGCAGCCCTCGGACTAGCGGGAGGCCGGGCAATGAGCAGTTCTTC. Its translation: CASSPRTSGRPGNEQFF.